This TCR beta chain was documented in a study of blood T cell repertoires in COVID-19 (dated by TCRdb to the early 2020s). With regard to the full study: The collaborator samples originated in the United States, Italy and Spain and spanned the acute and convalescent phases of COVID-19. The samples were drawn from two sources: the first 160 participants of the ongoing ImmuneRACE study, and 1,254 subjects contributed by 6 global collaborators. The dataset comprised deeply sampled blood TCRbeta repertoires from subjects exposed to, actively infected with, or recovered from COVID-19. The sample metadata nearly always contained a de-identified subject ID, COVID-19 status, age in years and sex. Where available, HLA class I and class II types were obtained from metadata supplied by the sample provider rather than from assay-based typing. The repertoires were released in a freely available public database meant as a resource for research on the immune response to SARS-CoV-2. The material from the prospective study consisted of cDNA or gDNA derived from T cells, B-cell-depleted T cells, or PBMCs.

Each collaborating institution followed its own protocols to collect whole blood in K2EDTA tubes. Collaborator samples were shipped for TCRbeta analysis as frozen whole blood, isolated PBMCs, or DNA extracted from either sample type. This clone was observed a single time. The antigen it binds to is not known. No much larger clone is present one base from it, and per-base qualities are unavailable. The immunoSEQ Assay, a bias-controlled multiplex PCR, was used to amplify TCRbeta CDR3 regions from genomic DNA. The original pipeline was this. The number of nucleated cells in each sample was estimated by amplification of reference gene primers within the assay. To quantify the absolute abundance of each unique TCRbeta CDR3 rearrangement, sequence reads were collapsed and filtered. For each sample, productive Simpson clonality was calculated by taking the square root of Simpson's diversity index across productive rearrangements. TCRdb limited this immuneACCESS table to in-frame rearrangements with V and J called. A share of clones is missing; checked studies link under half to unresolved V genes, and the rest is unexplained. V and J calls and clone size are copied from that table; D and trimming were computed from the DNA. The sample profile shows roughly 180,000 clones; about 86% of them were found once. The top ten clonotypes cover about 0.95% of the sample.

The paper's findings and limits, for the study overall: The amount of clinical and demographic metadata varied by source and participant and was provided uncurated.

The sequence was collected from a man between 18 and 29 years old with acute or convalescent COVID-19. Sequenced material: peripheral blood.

Here is the DNA: TGTGCCAGCAGCTTCCCAGGGACTAGCGGGGGGGCAGATACGCAGTATTTT. The resulting protein is CASSFPGTSGGADTQYF. The rearranged segments are TRBV5-8 and TRBJ2-3; 16 bases in between match TRBD2. From the cysteine through the phenylalanine, the CDR3 covers 17 amino acids. Only CDR3 DNA is held: 51 bases, read in frame from base 1. CDR1 and CDR2 are drawn from the germline V gene: SGHTS, YDEGEE. V loses 2 bases at its end and J loses 4 bases; junction bases beyond the gene matches: 4.